This TCR beta chain stems from a study of T cells in Graves' hyperthyroidism and ophthalmopathy. Regions amplified from RNA transcripts were the TCR beta CDR3 regions. TCR CDR3 underwent first-round RT-PCR with the HTBI primer set. A single record per CDR3 protein comes from TCRdb applying MiXCR to the multiplex PCR reads. The sample includes nearly 250,000 distinct CDR3 sequences, approximately 23% seen only once; the top ten take about a third. V was trimmed by 4 bases and J by 12 bases, leaving 13 bases between them. The CDR3 covers 12 residues. CDR1 and CDR2 from the germline V gene are MDHEN and SYDVKM. This clonotype was observed many times.

The V gene is TRBV28, the J gene TRBJ1-5; D gene unclear. Sequencing used blood. This receptor was identified in a woman between 35 and 50 years old with Graves' ophthalmopathy. CDR3 DNA sequence: TGTGCCAGCAGTTACTACTCATCAAACCAGCATTTT. Translated, it gives CASSYYSSNQHF.